This passage covers 6 T cell receptor beta chains from one sample sequenced in a study of blood T cell repertoires in COVID-19. Profiling relied on immunoSEQ multiplex PCR, and the TCRdb table lists in-frame clones only, not all of them. The sample carries 150,000 to 200,000 clones, about 85% recorded once. The sample consisted of peripheral blood. Receptor source: a human donor with acute or convalescent COVID-19. The donor label of this sample is uncertain.

The CDR3 here is CASSNSLAGSGNTIYF. Here the CDR3 DNA reads TGTGCCAGTAGTAACTCCCTGGCGGGGAGTGGAAACACCATATATTTT. The gene calls are TRBV19 and TRBJ1-3; D is unclear. Germline V gene sequence: CDR1 LNHDA, CDR2 SQIVND (reference sequence). With 4 bases removed from V and 3 bases from J, the gap between germline ends came to 16 bases. This CDR3 spans 16 amino acids. Variable domain in full (rest from reference TRBV19 and TRBJ1-3): DGGITQSPKYLFRKEGQNVTLSCEQNLNHDAMYWYRQDPGQGLRLIYYSQIVNDFQKGDIAEGYSVSREKKESFPLTVTSAQKNPTAFYLCASSNSLAGSGNTIYFGEGSWLTVV.

This clone was seen only once. V is TRBV30 and J is TRBJ1-5; 9 bases line up with TRBD1. V was pared by 2 bases and J by 7 bases, with 15 bases of the junction left unmatched. The CDR3 extends over 17 amino acids. Germline V gene lookup returns CDR1 GTSNPN and CDR2 SVGIG (reference sequence). In nucleotides, the CDR3 is TGTGCCTGGAGTTTAGCCGGGACAGGGAGGGCCGGGCAGCCCCAGCATTTT. This sequence encodes CAWSLAGTGRAGQPQHF.

The chain recombines TRBV7-2 with TRBJ1-1; the match to TRBD1 covers 8 bases. The trim removed 4 bases at V and 2 bases at J, leaving 6 bases unmatched. CDR1 SGHTA and CDR2 FQGNSA come from the germline V gene. The CDR3 is 15 amino acids. The CDR3 reads CASSSRGQGNTEAFF. In DNA, the CDR3 is TGTGCCAGCAGCTCTCGCGGACAGGGAAACACTGAAGCTTTCTTT.

V and J are TRBV12-3 or TRBV12-4 and TRBJ1-5; no firm D call. Trimming pared 6 bases from V and 7 bases from J, leaving 13 bases between. This CDR3 contains 13 residues. For the CDR3, the DNA is TGTGCCAGCAGGGGCACCAGTGGGCAGCCCCAGCATTTT. It encodes CASRGTSGQPQHF.

The gene calls are TRBV7-2 and TRBJ2-5; possibly TRBD2 for D (5 bases). Trimming took 0 bases from V and 5 from J, leaving 13 bases between them. Germline values: CDR1 SGHTA, CDR2 FQGNSA. CDR3 size: 15 residues. This CDR3 reads CASSLAFRGSETQYF. The CDR3 bases are TGTGCCAGCAGCTTAGCATTTAGAGGGTCGGAGACCCAGTACTTC.

This clone was detected only a few times. This chain uses TRBV9 with TRBJ1-2; 8 bases match TRBD1. Germline assignment: CDR1 SGDLS and CDR2 YYNGEE. This CDR3 contains 13 residues. V was pared by 3 bases and J by 8 bases, with 6 bases of the junction left unmatched. The CDR3 DNA reads TGTGCCAGCAGCGCTGGACAGGGCGAGGGCTACACCTTC. Translated: CASSAGQGEGYTF.